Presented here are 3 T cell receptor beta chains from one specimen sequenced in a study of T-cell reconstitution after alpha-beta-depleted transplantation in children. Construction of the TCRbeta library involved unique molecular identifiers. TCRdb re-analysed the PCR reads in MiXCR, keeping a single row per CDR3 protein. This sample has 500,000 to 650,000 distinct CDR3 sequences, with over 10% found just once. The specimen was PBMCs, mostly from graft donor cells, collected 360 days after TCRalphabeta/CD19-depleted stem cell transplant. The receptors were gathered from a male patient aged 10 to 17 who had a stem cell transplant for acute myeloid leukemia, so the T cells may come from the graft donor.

CDR3 region: CASSYRPVGLEQYF. The CDR3 DNA reads as TGTGCCAGCAGTTACCGCCCCGTCGGCCTCGAGCAGTACTTC. The chain couples TRBV6-5 to TRBJ2-7, with no clear D. This CDR3 comprises 14 residues. V shed 2 bases and J shed 6 bases, with 14 bases lying between them. The germline gives CDR1 MNHEY, CDR2 SVGAGI.

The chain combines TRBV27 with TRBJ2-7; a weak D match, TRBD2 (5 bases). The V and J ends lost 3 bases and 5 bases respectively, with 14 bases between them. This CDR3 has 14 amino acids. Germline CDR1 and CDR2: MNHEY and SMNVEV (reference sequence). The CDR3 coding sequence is TGTGCCAGCAGTTTGGTCCCAATTAGCGACGAGCAGTACTTC. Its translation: CASSLVPISDEQYF.

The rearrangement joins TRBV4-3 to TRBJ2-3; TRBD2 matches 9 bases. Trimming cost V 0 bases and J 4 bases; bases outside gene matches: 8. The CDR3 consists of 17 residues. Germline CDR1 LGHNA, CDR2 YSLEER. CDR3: CASSQDLSGRPADTQYF. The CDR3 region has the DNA TGCGCCAGCAGCCAAGATCTAAGCGGGAGGCCGGCAGATACGCAGTATTTT.